This T cell receptor beta chain was found in a study of blood T cell repertoires in COVID-19. Authors' analysis steps: Cell counts per sample came from amplifying reference gene primers. The protocol was immunoSEQ multiplex PCR, while the TCRdb copy is restricted to in-frame clones and leaves out a portion. V and J calls and clone size come straight from that table; D and trimming were deduced from the DNA. In the table there are about 430,000 clones, 70% to 90% of which are singletons. Those enrolled, adults aged roughly 18 to 89 years, came from about two dozen US areas. Within the 2 weeks before study entry, each person in the exposed group met a COVID-19 case. This CDR3 region has 12 residues. Deletions cut 9 bases from V and 2 bases from J, with 10 bases between. Looked up from germline, CDR1 is ENHRY and CDR2 is SYGVKD.

Sequenced: PBMCs or T cells enriched from blood (not recorded which). V and J are TRBV10-3 and TRBJ1-1; D gene unclear. This clonotype originated in a woman aged 18-29 years who had been exposed to COVID-19. The CDR3 reads CAIGHSNTEAFF. The CDR3 DNA reads TGTGCCATTGGGCACTCAAACACTGAAGCTTTCTTT.